The 28 T cell receptor beta chains below come from one sample, sequenced in a study of cytomegalovirus exposure and HLA in healthy donors. 13 Jbeta primers and 60 Vbeta primers were used for the PCR. The assay was immunoSEQ multiplex PCR, and TCRdb's table has in-frame clones only and misses some. The sample shows about 130,000 clones, 65% to 90% of them seen only once. What was sequenced was PBMCs. The receptor source for this set is a male donor in good health and CMV-seropositive.

The chain is built from TRBV10-2 and TRBJ1-1; unclear D gene. Per germline, CDR1 WSHSY and CDR2 SAAADI. The CDR3 loop spans 13 amino acids. V was clipped by 7 bases and J by 1 base, with 10 bases between them. The CDR3 here is CASMERGNTEAFF. The CDR3 nucleotides are TGCGCCAGCATGGAACGGGGGAACACTGAAGCTTTCTTT.

The genes are TRBV5-6 and TRBJ2-2; possible D gene TRBD1, 5 bases. The germline V gene has CDR1 SGHDT and CDR2 YYEEEE. The V and J ends lost 4 bases and 6 bases respectively, with 16 bases between them. This CDR3 is 15 amino acids long. CDR3 protein: CASSRQGDSAGELFF. Here the CDR3 DNA reads TGTGCCAGCAGCCGGCAAGGGGATTCAGCCGGGGAGCTGTTTTTT.

The chain couples TRBV2 to TRBJ1-5; 7 nucleotides agree with TRBD1. CDR3 length: 13 amino acids. Germline V lookup: CDR1 SNHLY, CDR2 FYNNEI. V shed 7 bases and J 7 bases; nucleotides not matched to a gene: 7. The CDR3 region is CASKARTGQPQHF. CDR3 nucleotide sequence: TGTGCCAGCAAAGCCAGGACAGGCCAGCCCCAGCATTTT. Supplemented by reference TRBV2 and TRBJ1-5, the full variable domain reads EPEVTQTPSHQVTQMGQEVILRCVPISNHLYFYWYRQILGQKVEFLVSFYNNEISEKSEIFDDQFSVERPDGSNFTLKIRSTKLEDSAMYFCASKARTGQPQHFGDGTRLSIL.

The chain recombines TRBV25-1 with TRBJ1-1; 12 bases align to TRBD1. CDR3 size: 16 residues. Germline CDR1 is MGHDK and CDR2 is SYGVNS. V was pared by 6 bases and J by 3 bases, with 8 bases of the junction left unmatched. The CDR3 here is CASSIIGTGGYTEAFF. CDR3 coding DNA: TGTGCCAGCAGCATAATCGGGACAGGGGGCTACACTGAAGCTTTCTTT.

The rearrangement links TRBV15 to TRBJ2-5, with a possible D match to TRBD1 (6 bases). The ends were cut back, 3 bases at V and 4 bases at J, with 15 bases in the middle. Germline lookup yields CDR1 LNHNV and CDR2 YYDKDF (reference sequence). This CDR3 comprises 15 residues. CDR3 nucleotide sequence: TGTGCCACCAGCAGGGAGAGGGGGACGGGAGAGACCCAGTACTTC. This gives the protein CATSRERGTGETQYF.

This chain connects TRBV9 to TRBJ2-3; 9 bases fit TRBD2. V lost 4 bases to trimming and J lost 3 bases; unmatched junction nucleotides: 6. CDR3 length: 15 amino acids. CDR1 SGDLS and CDR2 YYNGEE come from the germline V gene. This CDR3 reads CASSIAGVVTDTQYF. CDR3 DNA sequence: TGTGCCAGCAGCATAGCGGGAGTCGTGACAGATACGCAGTATTTT.

This chain links TRBV7-8 with TRBJ1-1; 8 nucleotides agree with TRBD1. Germline trimming cut 0 bases from V and 7 bases from J; bases unmatched to any gene: 7. The CDR3 is 15 residues long. The germline V gene encodes CDR1 SGHVS and CDR2 FQNEAQ. DNA of the CDR3: TGTGCCAGCAGCTTAGCGACAGGGGAGGCGGATGAAGCTTTCTTT. It is translated as CASSLATGEADEAFF.

This chain connects TRBV7-9 to TRBJ1-4, with 9 bases identical to TRBD1. The CDR3 has 13 amino acids. CDR1 is SEHNR, CDR2 FQNEAQ, per germline (reference sequence). The CDR3 protein is CAYTGGESEKLFF. The CDR3 DNA is TGTGCTTACACAGGGGGCGAGAGTGAAAAACTGTTTTTT.

The chain joins TRBV5-6 to TRBJ2-2; weak D call: TRBD2 (5 bases). This CDR3 is built from 14 residues. Germline values: CDR1 SGHDT, CDR2 YYEEEE. V was trimmed by 6 bases and J by 4 bases, leaving 13 bases between them. CDR3 sequence (DNA): TGTGCCAGCACGGCGGAGGTAGGCACCGGGGAGCTGTTTTTT. The encoded protein is CASTAEVGTGELFF.

This chain links TRBV7-9 with TRBJ2-5, with a tentative D call TRBD1 (6 bases). Germline V lookup: CDR1 SEHNR, CDR2 FQNEAQ (reference sequence). This CDR3 has 13 amino acids. Deletions cut 4 bases from V and 5 bases from J, with 11 bases between. The CDR3 DNA is TGTGCCAGCAGCTACAGGGTTGGCGAGACCCAGTACTTC. Its translation is CASSYRVGETQYF.

The chain employs TRBV10-3 and TRBJ2-3, with D possibly being TRBD2 (6 bases). Trimming removed 3 bases at V and 6 bases at J, with 7 bases between. Germline assignment: CDR1 ENHRY and CDR2 SYGVKD. The CDR3 runs 12 residues. CDR3 bases: TGTGCCATCAGTGACGCGGGGGATACGCAGTATTTT. Residues: CAISDAGDTQYF.

The chain joins TRBV7-2 to TRBJ2-3; D is perhaps TRBD2 (6 bases). The CDR3 totals 16 residues. With 1 base removed from V and 5 bases from J, the gap between germline ends came to 16 bases. Germline V gene data show CDR1 as SGHTA and CDR2 as FQGNSA. The CDR3 loop reads CASSLESYSGVDTQYF. CDR3 nucleotides: TGTGCCAGCAGCTTAGAGTCTTATTCGGGAGTAGATACGCAGTATTTT.

The gene calls are TRBV7-2 and TRBJ2-2; D unclear. This CDR3 has 13 residues. Germline CDR1 reads SGHTA; CDR2 reads FQGNSA. V dropped 3 bases and J dropped 6 bases, with 8 bases sitting between them. In DNA form, the CDR3 reads TGTGCCAGCAGCTTGACTTATTCCGGGGAGCTGTTTTTT. Translated: CASSLTYSGELFF.

The chain couples TRBV7-8 to TRBJ2-3, with 9 bases lining up with TRBD2. CDR3 length: 20 residues. Germline values: CDR1 SGHVS, CDR2 FQNEAQ. V trimming: 1 base; J trimming: 3 bases; junction bases outside the gene matches: 17. The CDR3 bases are TGTGCCAGCAGCTTAGTGGGTGCGGGAGGGCTGATGTGGGGGACAGATACGCAGTATTTT. Protein product: CASSLVGAGGLMWGTDTQYF.

This chain links TRBV5-1 with TRBJ2-7; 11 nucleotides line up with TRBD2. Germline CDR1 reads SGHRS; CDR2 reads YFSETQ. This CDR3 is built from 21 residues. V gave up 1 base and J gave up 0 bases; unmatched junction bases: 18. The CDR3 region is CASSLNPSGLAGPPSSYEQYF. The CDR3 DNA sequence: TGCGCCAGCAGCTTGAACCCATCCGGACTAGCGGGCCCACCAAGCTCCTACGAGCAGTACTTC. Looking up the rest from reference TRBV5-1 and TRBJ2-7 gives the full variable domain: KAGVTQTPRYLIKTRGQQVTLSCSPISGHRSVSWYQQTPGQGLQFLFEYFSETQRNKGNFPGRFSGRQFSNSRSEMNVSTLELGDSALYLCASSLNPSGLAGPPSSYEQYFGPGTRLTVT.

This rearrangement joins TRBV28 to TRBJ2-3, with 10 bases aligning to TRBD2. There are 16 residues in the CDR3. V was clipped by 3 bases and J by 5 bases; unmatched bases: 8. Germline V gene sequence: CDR1 MDHEN, CDR2 SYDVKM. The CDR3 reads CASSLPSGSGGDTQYF. The CDR3, as DNA: TGTGCCAGCAGTTTGCCTAGCGGGAGTGGTGGAGATACGCAGTATTTT.

This rearrangement joins TRBV28 to TRBJ1-5, with TRBD1 matching 9 bases. The V and J ends lost 5 bases and 7 bases, in that order; junction bases with no gene match: 6. Germline V gene sequence: CDR1 MDHEN, CDR2 SYDVKM. The CDR3 has 14 residues. The CDR3 nucleotides read TGTGCCAGCAGTGCCGGGGACAGGGTCCAGCCCCAGCATTTT. Amino acid sequence: CASSAGDRVQPQHF.

V and J are TRBV7-3 and TRBJ2-3; 9 bases match TRBD2. This CDR3 is built from 14 residues. V was clipped by 4 bases and J by 4 bases; unmatched bases: 3. Germline loops: CDR1 SGHTA, CDR2 FQGTGA. Here the CDR3 reads CASSWGLAPDTQYF. Here the CDR3 DNA reads TGTGCCAGCAGCTGGGGACTAGCACCAGATACGCAGTATTTT.

This chain connects TRBV28 to TRBJ1-1, with a possible D match to TRBD1 (5 bases). V was cut by 3 bases and J by 2 bases, with 10 bases left in between. The germline gives CDR1 MDHEN, CDR2 SYDVKM. The CDR3 is 14 amino acids. CDR3 nucleotides: TGTGCCAGCAGTTTGTCGGGGGACAACACTGAAGCTTTCTTT. Translated, it gives CASSLSGDNTEAFF.

V usage is TRBV19 and J usage is TRBJ2-7, with 9 bases fitting TRBD2. From germline, CDR1 is LNHDA and CDR2 SQIVND (reference sequence). This CDR3 is 14 amino acids long. The trim removed 4 bases at V and 2 bases at J, leaving 3 bases unmatched. The CDR3 sequence is CASSTLAGTYEQYF. The CDR3 DNA follows: TGTGCCAGTAGTACCCTAGCGGGAACCTACGAGCAGTACTTC.

The gene calls are TRBV5-4 and TRBJ2-2; possibly TRBD1 for D (7 bases). Trimming took 8 bases from V and 1 from J, leaving 18 bases between them. Germline V gene lookup returns CDR1 SGHNT and CDR2 YYREEE (reference sequence). The CDR3 extends over 16 amino acids. The CDR3 nucleotides are TGTGCCAGTTCGGAGGGGGCAGGAGTGAACACCGGGGAGCTGTTTTTT. Residues: CASSEGAGVNTGELFF.

With respect to this clone: One junction end does not reproduce the germline sequence, and a read error may be involved. The chain uses TRBV7-7 and TRBJ2-2; TRBD2 matches at 12 bases. The germline gives CDR1 SSHAT, CDR2 FNYEAQ (reference sequence). The CDR3 sequence is 15 residues long. DNA of the CDR3: TGTGCTAGCAGCCCGACTAGCGGGGGTACCGGGGAGCTGTTTTTT. It translates to CASSPTSGGTGELFF.

V is TRBV23-1 and J is TRBJ1-5; no clear D. TRBV23-1 is designated an ORF whose function remains uncertain. Trimming cost V 6 bases and J 0 bases, with 9 bases left between them. This CDR3 has 14 amino acids. The CDR3 DNA reads as TGCGCCAGCAGGGCGGGCATTAGCAATCAGCCCCAGCATTTT. It encodes CASRAGISNQPQHF.

The CDR3 here is CAWGLEQGAEKLFF. DNA for the CDR3: TGTGCCTGGGGTTTGGAGCAGGGGGCCGAAAAACTGTTTTTT. The chain employs TRBV30 and TRBJ1-4; 8 bases match TRBD1. CDR3 size: 14 residues. Germline V gene data show CDR1 as GTSNPN and CDR2 as SVGIG (reference sequence). Losses at the gene ends were 5 bases for V and 8 bases for J; bases not matched to a gene: 10.

This chain links TRBV9 with TRBJ2-1; TRBD1 matches at 10 bases. The J segment lost 6 bases and the V segment lost 2 bases, leaving 8 bases of the junction unmatched. CDR1 SGDLS and CDR2 YYNGEE come from the germline V gene. The CDR3 runs to 16 residues. The CDR3: CASSVSGQGIFNEQFF. The CDR3 DNA sequence: TGTGCCAGCAGCGTTTCGGGACAGGGGATCTTCAATGAGCAGTTCTTC.

The J gene is TRBJ2-1, the V gene TRBV4-2; perhaps TRBD1 as D (5 bases). Germline assignment: CDR1 LGHNA and CDR2 YNFKEQ. V was cut by 11 bases and J by 3 bases, with 11 bases left in between. This CDR3 spans 12 amino acids. DNA of the CDR3: TGTGCCGGGGCAGGGATCTACAATGAGCAGTTCTTC. Translated, it gives CAGAGIYNEQFF.

The V gene is TRBV15, the J gene TRBJ1-5; TRBD1 is a possible D gene (5 bases). V was shortened by 0 bases and J by 3 bases, with 9 bases between the two germline ends. This CDR3 contains 15 residues. Per the germline V gene, CDR1 is LNHNV and CDR2 is YYDKDF (reference sequence). CDR3: CATSRDVGPNQPQHF. In DNA, the CDR3 is TGTGCCACCAGCAGAGATGTGGGGCCCAATCAGCCCCAGCATTTT. Based on the CDR3 plus reference TRBV15 and TRBJ1-5, the full variable domain is DAMVIQNPRYQVTQFGKPVTLSCSQTLNHNVMYWYQQKSSQAPKLLFHYYDKDFNNEADTPDNFQSRRPNTSFCFLDIRSPGLGDTAMYLCATSRDVGPNQPQHFGDGTRLSIL.

The rearrangement joins TRBV5-1 to TRBJ1-1, with 10 bases aligning to TRBD1. The V gene end was trimmed by 0 bases and the J gene end by 7 bases; junction bases not matched to a gene: 6. This CDR3 is 15 amino acids long. Germline CDR1 SGHRS, CDR2 YFSETQ. The CDR3 loop reads CASSLGGGQGLEAFF. The CDR3 nucleotides are TGCGCCAGCAGCTTGGGAGGGGGACAGGGGCTTGAAGCTTTCTTT.